This T cell receptor beta chain was recovered during a study of CD8 T cells in Susac syndrome (dated by TCRdb to the late 2010s). Notes on the research overall: The study used repertoire sequencing to test whether antigen drove CD8+ T cell activation and differentiation in Susac syndrome. What the authors observed across the whole study: The number of individuals in the TCR sequencing and HLA analysis was recognized as being relatively small.

Peripheral blood CD8+ and CD4+ T cells from healthy donors, Susac syndrome patients and multiple sclerosis patients were profiled using high-throughput TCR beta sequencing. The multiple sclerosis controls were treatment-naive patients whose relapsing-remitting disease, either stable or active, fulfilled the revised McDonald criteria. Bulk CD8+ and CD4+ T cells were purified by magnetic negative isolation, while CD8+ TEMRA cells were enriched using FACS. Blood was collected in EDTA tubes and processed within 24 hours, with PBMCs isolated through density gradient centrifugation. PBMCs destined for TCR sequencing were cryopreserved in liquid nitrogen and later thawed in a 37 °C water bath. Purity of sorted or isolated CD4+, CD8+ and CD8+ TEMRA cells was at least 90%. A remark on this clonotype: Its antigen specificity is not known. There are no base qualities to consult, and no much larger clone falls within one base.

RNA was extracted using the RNeasy kit, and roughly 0.5 to 1 microgram was reverse transcribed with random hexamers. TCR beta CDR3 regions were amplified with the immunoSEQ multiplex PCR assay covering 54 Vbeta and 13 Jbeta segments. To correct PCR amplification bias, a synthetic template baseline was used for both primer optimization and computational correction. The paper's processing steps were these. Reads were annotated to V, D and J genes according to IMGT and were analyzed with immunoSEQ Analyzer, with only productive sequences retained. Clonality was calculated as one minus the Shannon entropy normalized by log2 of the number of productive unique sequences. For each patient and control, public and private clones were evaluated among the 100 most prevalent clones. A clone was defined as Susac-specific if it was absent from the healthy and MS cohorts, from 950 to 1,300 published viral clones and from other ImmuneACCESS disease sequences. TCRdb reworked the public reads: Q25 trimming with fastp, MiXCR clone assembly, productive beta chains retained. One record per CDR3 amino acid sequence lists the most common genes and DNA. TCRdb's processing, not the study's, gives the V and J calls here. Present in this sample are under 150,000 distinct CDR3 sequences, roughly 94% of which were seen just once. The ten most abundant clones make up roughly 0.13% of the sample.

The CDR3 has 15 amino acids, counting the end cysteine and phenylalanine. Left in the record is the CDR3 DNA by itself, 45 bases read in frame from the first base. The germline V gene sets CDR1 to MNHNS and CDR2 to SASEGT. V ends up 8 bases short and J 5 bases short, with an unmatched junction base count of 2. Sequencing was carried out using CD4+ T cells from PBMCs. The sequence was collected from a human donor with multiple sclerosis. The sequence joins TRBV6-1 to TRBJ2-2; 16 bases in the middle match TRBD2. In nucleotide form, the sequence is TGTGCCAGCCGGGGACTAGCGGGAGGGACCGGGGAGCTGTTTTTT. Its protein is CASRGLAGGTGELFF.